A single T cell receptor (beta chain) is shown here with its context. The data derive from a study of OX40 agonist ivuxolimab in advanced cancers. Libraries were prepared by immunoSEQ multiplex PCR; TCRdb keeps only in-frame clonotypes and omits some of them. The repertoire consists of some 84,000 clones, with roughly 90% occurring once and the leading ten covering about 8.6%. This TCR was recovered from an adult with an advanced solid tumor such as melanoma, head and neck, liver or kidney cancer. Specimen: CD4+ or CD8+ T cells sorted from blood, collected in a trial of the OX40 agonist ivuxolimab.

The CDR3 is CASSLGAGAYEQYF. CDR3 in DNA: TGCGCCAGCAGCTTGGGGGCAGGGGCCTACGAGCAGTACTTC. The chain links TRBV5-1 to TRBJ2-7; TRBD1 might be the D (6 bases). Germline V gene lookup returns CDR1 SGHRS and CDR2 YFSETQ. The V end lost 0 bases, the J end lost 2 bases, and 9 bases lay between the germline ends. This CDR3 is 14 amino acids long.